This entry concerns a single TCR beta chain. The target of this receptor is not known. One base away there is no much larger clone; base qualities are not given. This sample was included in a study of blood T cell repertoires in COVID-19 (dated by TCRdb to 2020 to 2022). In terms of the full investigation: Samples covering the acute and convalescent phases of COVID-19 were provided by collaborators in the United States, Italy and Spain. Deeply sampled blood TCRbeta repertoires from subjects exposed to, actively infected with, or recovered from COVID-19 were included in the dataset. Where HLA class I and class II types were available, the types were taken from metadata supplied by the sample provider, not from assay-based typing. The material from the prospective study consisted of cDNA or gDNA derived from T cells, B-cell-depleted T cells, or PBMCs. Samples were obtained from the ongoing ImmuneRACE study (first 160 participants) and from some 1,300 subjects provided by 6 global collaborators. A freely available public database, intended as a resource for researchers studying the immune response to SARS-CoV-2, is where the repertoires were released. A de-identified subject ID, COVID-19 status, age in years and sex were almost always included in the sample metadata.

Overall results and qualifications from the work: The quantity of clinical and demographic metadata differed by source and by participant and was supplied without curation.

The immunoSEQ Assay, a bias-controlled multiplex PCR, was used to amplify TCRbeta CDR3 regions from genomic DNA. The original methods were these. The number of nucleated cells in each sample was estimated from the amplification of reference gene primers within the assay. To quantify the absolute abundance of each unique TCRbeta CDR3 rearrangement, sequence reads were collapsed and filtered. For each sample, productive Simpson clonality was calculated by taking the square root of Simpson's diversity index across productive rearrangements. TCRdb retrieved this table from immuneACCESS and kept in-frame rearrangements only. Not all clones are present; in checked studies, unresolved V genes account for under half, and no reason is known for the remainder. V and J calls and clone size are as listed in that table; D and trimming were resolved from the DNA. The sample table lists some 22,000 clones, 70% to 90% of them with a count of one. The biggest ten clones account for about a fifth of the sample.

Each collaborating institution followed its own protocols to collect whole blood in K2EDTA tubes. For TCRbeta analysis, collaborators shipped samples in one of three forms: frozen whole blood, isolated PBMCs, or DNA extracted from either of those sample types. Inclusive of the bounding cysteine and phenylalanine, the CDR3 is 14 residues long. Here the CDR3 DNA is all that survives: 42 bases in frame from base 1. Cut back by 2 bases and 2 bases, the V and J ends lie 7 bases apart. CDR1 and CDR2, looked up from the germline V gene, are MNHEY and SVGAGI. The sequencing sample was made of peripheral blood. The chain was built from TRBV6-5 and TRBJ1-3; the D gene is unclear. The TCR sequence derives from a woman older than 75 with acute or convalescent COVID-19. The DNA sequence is TGTGCCAGCAGTTACGGGGAGACTGGAAACACCATATATTTT. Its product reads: CASSYGETGNTIYF.